A single sample gave rise to the 2 T cell receptor beta chains below, sequenced in a study of Ad26.COV2.S vaccination and SARS-CoV-2 variants. Clones were read by immunoSEQ multiplex PCR, and TCRdb kept only the in-frame ones, dropping some. Of roughly 500,000 clones detected, roughly nine tenths appear once; the ten largest clones hold about 2.7%. Treatment noted: over 15 received Ad26.COV2.S at low or high dose, single or two shots; several received placebo; per-sample allocation not given. Collection of samples fell on day 63 after the first vaccine or placebo injection. This specimen was peripheral blood, taken in a trial of Ad26.COV2.S vaccine versus placebo. These receptors all stem from a person between 18 and 59 years old who received the Ad26.COV2.S COVID-19 vaccine or a placebo.

This chain uses TRBV29-1 with TRBJ2-3; 13 bases are a match to TRBD2. From germline, CDR1 is SQVTM and CDR2 ANQGSEA. The CDR3 is made up of 15 amino acids. Trimming removed 6 bases from V and 3 bases from J; junction bases left unmatched: 6. This CDR3 is CSVTGTSGVTDTQYF. The CDR3 DNA follows: TGCAGCGTCACCGGGACTAGCGGGGTGACAGATACGCAGTATTTT.

The chain has TRBV5-1 and TRBJ2-5; D call uncertain. The CDR3 contains 14 residues. Trimming took 0 bases from V and 5 from J, leaving 11 bases between them. Germline V lookup: CDR1 SGHRS, CDR2 YFSETQ. The CDR3 DNA reads as TGCGCCAGCAGCTTGGAAAGGGTCTACGAGACCCAGTACTTC. It specifies CASSLERVYETQYF. Looking up the rest from reference TRBV5-1 and TRBJ2-5 gives the full variable domain: KAGVTQTPRYLIKTRGQQVTLSCSPISGHRSVSWYQQTPGQGLQFLFEYFSETQRNKGNFPGRFSGRQFSNSRSEMNVSTLELGDSALYLCASSLERVYETQYFGPGTRLLVL.